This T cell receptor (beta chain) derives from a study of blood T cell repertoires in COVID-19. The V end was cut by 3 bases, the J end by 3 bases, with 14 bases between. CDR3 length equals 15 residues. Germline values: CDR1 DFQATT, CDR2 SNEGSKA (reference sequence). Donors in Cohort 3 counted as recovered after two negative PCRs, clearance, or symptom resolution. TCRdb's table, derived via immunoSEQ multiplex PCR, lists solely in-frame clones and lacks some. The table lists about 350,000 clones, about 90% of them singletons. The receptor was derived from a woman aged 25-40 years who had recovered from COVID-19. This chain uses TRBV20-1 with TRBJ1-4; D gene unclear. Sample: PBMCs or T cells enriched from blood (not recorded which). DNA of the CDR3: TGCAGTGCTAGTATACTAGAAGGAGCTAATGAAAAACTGTTTTTT. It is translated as CSASILEGANEKLFF.